These 10 T cell receptor beta chains share one sample of origin, sequenced in a study of blood T cell repertoires in COVID-19. Produced via immunoSEQ multiplex PCR; TCRdb's table is partial and in-frame only. This table has 150,000 or so clones, over 80% appearing once. Sequencing was carried out using peripheral blood. The receptor source for this set is a woman between 55 and 75 years old with acute or convalescent COVID-19.

This chain uses TRBV7-9 with TRBJ2-3; the match to TRBD2 covers 9 bases. The CDR3 length is 15 residues. The V segment lost 5 bases and the J segment 2 bases; nucleotides outside the gene matches: 5. Germline V gene data show CDR1 as SEHNR and CDR2 as FQNEAQ (reference sequence). This CDR3 is CASSAGTSFTDTQYF. The CDR3 DNA reads as TGTGCCAGCAGCGCCGGGACTAGCTTCACAGATACGCAGTATTTT.

The rearrangement uses TRBV11-2 and TRBJ1-3; no definite D call. CDR3 length: 15 amino acids. Looked up from germline, CDR1 is SGHAT and CDR2 is FQNNGV. V lost 3 bases and J lost 1, with 10 bases in between. CDR3: CASSLWQISGNTIYF. Here the CDR3 DNA reads TGTGCCAGCAGCTTGTGGCAGATTTCTGGAAACACCATATATTTT.

This clone was counted a few times. This chain uses TRBV28 with TRBJ1-1; no clear D gene. This CDR3 has 16 residues. CDR1 and CDR2 (germline): MDHEN, SYDVKM. V was cut by 6 bases and J by 0 bases, with 17 bases left in between. As DNA, the CDR3 is TGTGCCAGCAGAGCGTCCTCCCCGTGGGTGAACACTGAAGCTTTCTTT. Its translation: CASRASSPWVNTEAFF. The complete variable domain, with remaining parts taken from reference TRBV28 and TRBJ1-1, reads DVKVTQSSRYLVKRTGEKVFLECVQDMDHENMFWYRQDPGLGLRLIYFSYDVKMKEKGDIPEGYSVSREKKERFSLILESASTNQTSMYLCASRASSPWVNTEAFFGQGTRLTVV.

This clone was picked up a small number of times. This chain connects TRBV4-1 to TRBJ2-2, with D perhaps TRBD1 (5 bases). The germline V gene has CDR1 MGHRA and CDR2 YSYEKL. CDR3 length equals 16 residues. V shed 3 bases and J shed 5 bases, with 16 bases lying between them. CDR3 protein: CASSHLTDPWTGELFF. The DNA for the CDR3 is TGCGCCAGCAGCCACCTGACAGATCCGTGGACCGGGGAGCTGTTTTTT.

The chain uses TRBV11-2 and TRBJ1-2, with D hard to call. Germline V lookup: CDR1 SGHAT, CDR2 FQNNGV. Trimming removed 6 bases from V and 8 bases from J, with 16 bases in between. The CDR3 runs 13 residues. The CDR3 reads CASRLAVTRGYTF. CDR3 in DNA: TGTGCCAGCAGGCTAGCGGTAACTCGGGGCTACACCTTC.

This chain connects TRBV28 to TRBJ1-2; no clear D gene. The CDR3 loop spans 16 amino acids. V shed 6 bases and J shed 4 bases, with 21 bases lying between them. Germline CDR1 MDHEN, CDR2 SYDVKM. The CDR3, as DNA: TGTGCCAGCAGGGGGTTTGTCTCTACGGGGAGCTATGGCTACACCTTC. Translated: CASRGFVSTGSYGYTF.

V usage is TRBV12-3 or TRBV12-4 and J usage is TRBJ2-7, with D possibly TRBD1 on 6 matching bases. The CDR3 covers 13 residues. Deletions cut 6 bases from V and 1 base from J, with 10 bases between. CDR3 region: CASRYRVSYEQYF. The CDR3, as DNA: TGTGCCAGCAGGTACAGGGTGTCCTACGAGCAGTACTTC.

The CDR3: CASSAENSGNTIYF. CDR3 DNA: TGTGCCAGCAGCGCGGAGAACTCTGGAAACACCATATATTTT. The chain uses TRBV11-2 and TRBJ1-3; no reliable D call. The V and J ends lost 5 bases and 0 bases respectively, with 8 bases between them. The CDR3 has 14 residues. The germline V gene has CDR1 SGHAT and CDR2 FQNNGV.

This CDR3 reads CATFPLDTANTGELFF. CDR3 bases: TGTGCCACCTTCCCCCTGGATACAGCGAACACCGGGGAGCTGTTTTTT. The rearrangement joins TRBV6-4 to TRBJ2-2; D not resolved. Trimming removed 10 bases at V and 0 bases at J, with 18 bases between. CDR1 is MRHNA and CDR2 is SNTAGT in the germline V gene. The CDR3 sequence is 16 residues long.

The rearrangement joins TRBV18 to TRBJ2-2; D gene uncertain. The CDR3 extends over 14 amino acids. Germline assignment: CDR1 KGHSH and CDR2 LQKENI. V was shortened by 2 bases and J by 6 bases, with 10 bases between the two germline ends. The CDR3 spells CASSPNFMSGELFF. As DNA, the CDR3 is TGTGCCAGCTCACCAAACTTCATGTCCGGGGAGCTGTTTTTT.